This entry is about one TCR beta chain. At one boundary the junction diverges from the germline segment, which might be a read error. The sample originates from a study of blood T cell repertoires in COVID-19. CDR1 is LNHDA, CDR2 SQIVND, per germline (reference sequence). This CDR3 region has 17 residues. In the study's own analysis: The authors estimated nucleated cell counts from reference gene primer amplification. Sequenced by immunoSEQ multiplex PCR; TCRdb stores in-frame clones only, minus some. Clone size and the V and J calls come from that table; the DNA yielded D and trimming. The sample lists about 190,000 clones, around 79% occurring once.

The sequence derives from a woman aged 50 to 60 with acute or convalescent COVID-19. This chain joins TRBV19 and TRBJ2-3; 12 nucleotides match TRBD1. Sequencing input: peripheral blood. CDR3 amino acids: CAGSKSKPGQGAYTQYF. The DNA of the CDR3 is TGTGCCGGTAGTAAGAGCAAACCGGGACAGGGGGCCTATACGCAGTATTTT.